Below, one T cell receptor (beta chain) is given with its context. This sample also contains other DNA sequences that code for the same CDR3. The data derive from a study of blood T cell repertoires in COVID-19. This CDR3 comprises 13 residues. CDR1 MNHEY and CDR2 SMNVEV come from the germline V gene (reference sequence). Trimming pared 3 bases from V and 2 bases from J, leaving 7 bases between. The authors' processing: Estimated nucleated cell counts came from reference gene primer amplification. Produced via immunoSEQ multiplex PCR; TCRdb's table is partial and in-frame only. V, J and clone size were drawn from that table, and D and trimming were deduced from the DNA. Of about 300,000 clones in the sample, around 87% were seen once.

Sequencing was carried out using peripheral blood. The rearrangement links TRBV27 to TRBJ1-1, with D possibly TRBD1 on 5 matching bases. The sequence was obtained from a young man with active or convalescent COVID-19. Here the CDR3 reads CASSFGGNTEAFF. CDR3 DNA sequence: TGTGCCAGCAGTTTCGGGGGAAACACTGAAGCTTTCTTT.